These 27 T cell receptor beta chains were sequenced from one sample in a study of blood T cell repertoires in COVID-19. The repertoire was sequenced with immunoSEQ multiplex PCR; TCRdb's copy has only in-frame clones and lacks some. The data contain roughly 280,000 clones, approximately 83% of them singletons. The specimen sequenced was peripheral blood. The source of these receptors is a woman in her 70s with acute or convalescent COVID-19.

The chain couples TRBV9 to TRBJ2-5; 11 positions match TRBD2. The germline V gene encodes CDR1 SGDLS and CDR2 YYNGEE. The CDR3 has 16 amino acids. V shed 3 bases and J 2 bases; nucleotides not matched to a gene: 6. For the CDR3, the DNA is TGTGCCAGCAGCGGCTTAGCGGGGGGGCATCAAGAGACCCAGTACTTC. Its translation: CASSGLAGGHQETQYF.

The chain has TRBV10-1 and TRBJ2-7; the D is unclear. The germline CDR1 and CDR2 sequences are WNHNN and SYGVQD (reference sequence). V lost 4 bases, J lost 5 bases, and 3 bases lay in between. CDR3 size: 10 residues. CDR3 loop: CASSANEQYF. CDR3 bases: TGCGCCAGCAGTGCTAACGAGCAGTACTTC.

V usage is TRBV5-1 and J usage is TRBJ2-2; D not resolved. Trimming left V 4 bases short and J 1 base short, with 8 bases between. CDR1 is SGHRS, CDR2 YFSETQ, per germline. The CDR3 consists of 14 residues. The CDR3 nucleotides read TGCGCCAGCAGCCCTTCGGGGAACACCGGGGAGCTGTTTTTT. It is translated as CASSPSGNTGELFF.

For this clone: The sample has other DNA sequences that encode this CDR3 too. V usage is TRBV5-1 and J usage is TRBJ1-5; TRBD1 might be the D (6 bases). This CDR3 region has 14 residues. The ends were cut back, 0 bases at V and 4 bases at J, with 8 bases in the middle. The germline V gene has CDR1 SGHRS and CDR2 YFSETQ. The CDR3 reads CASSLEGVNQPQHF. The CDR3 DNA is TGCGCCAGCAGCTTGGAGGGGGTTAATCAGCCCCAGCATTTT.

CDR3 bases: TGCGCCAGCAGCCAAGATCGCCCCGGGAGCAAGGGGACAGATACGCAGTATTTT. Translation gives CASSQDRPGSKGTDTQYF. The chain employs TRBV4-1 and TRBJ2-3; a weak D match, TRBD2 (6 bases). CDR3 length: 18 amino acids. CDR1 is MGHRA, CDR2 YSYEKL, per germline. The V gene lost 0 bases and the J gene lost 3 bases, with 19 bases spanning the gap.

This chain links TRBV24-1 with TRBJ2-1; TRBD1 aligns across 8 bases. This CDR3 is built from 16 residues. V lost 2 bases and J lost 1; bases outside the gene matches: 3. The V gene's germline CDR1 is KGHDR and CDR2 SFDVKD. This chain's CDR3 is CATSDSTGVSYNEQFF. CDR3 nucleotide sequence: TGTGCCACCAGTGATTCGACAGGGGTATCCTACAATGAGCAGTTCTTC.

This chain joins TRBV5-4 and TRBJ2-3; perhaps TRBD2 as D (5 bases). CDR3 length: 15 residues. The germline V gene encodes CDR1 SGHNT and CDR2 YYREEE (reference sequence). The V gene lost 2 bases and the J gene lost 4 bases, with 14 bases spanning the gap. The CDR3 loop is CASSLGTSSADTQYF. The CDR3 coding sequence is TGTGCCAGCAGCTTAGGAACGAGTAGCGCAGATACGCAGTATTTT.

The chain joins TRBV2 to TRBJ2-3; D possibly corresponds to TRBD1 (6 bases). The CDR3 totals 15 residues. Trimming cost V 5 bases and J 2 bases, with 14 bases left between them. In germline, CDR1 is SNHLY, CDR2 FYNNEI. This chain's CDR3 is CASSPDRSSTDTQYF. In nucleotides, the CDR3 is TGTGCCAGCAGTCCTGACAGGTCATCCACAGATACGCAGTATTTT.

The V call is TRBV19, the J call TRBJ1-4, with D tentatively TRBD1 (5 bases). Germline V CDR1 and CDR2: LNHDA, SQIVND (reference sequence). This CDR3 contains 13 residues. Deletions cut 4 bases from V and 7 bases from J, with 10 bases between. The CDR3 reads CASSTRDREKLFF. CDR3 nucleotides: TGTGCCAGTAGTACCAGGGATCGTGAAAAACTGTTTTTT. Looking up the rest from reference TRBV19 and TRBJ1-4 gives the full variable domain: DGGITQSPKYLFRKEGQNVTLSCEQNLNHDAMYWYRQDPGQGLRLIYYSQIVNDFQKGDIAEGYSVSREKKESFPLTVTSAQKNPTAFYLCASSTRDREKLFFGSGTQLSVL.

The V and J genes are TRBV2 and TRBJ1-1; D unresolved. With 4 bases removed from V and 5 bases from J, the gap between germline ends came to 17 bases. The germline V gene has CDR1 SNHLY and CDR2 FYNNEI. This CDR3 region has 15 residues. The CDR3 is CASSVGAGSWTEAFF. The CDR3 nucleotides read TGTGCCAGCAGTGTAGGTGCGGGCAGTTGGACTGAAGCTTTCTTT.

The chain recombines TRBV3-1 (or the pseudogene TRBV3-2) with TRBJ1-2; D is perhaps TRBD1 (5 bases). Germline CDR1 reads LGHDT; CDR2 reads YNNKEL (reference sequence). The CDR3 is 14 amino acids. V dropped 1 base and J dropped 5 bases, with 11 bases sitting between them. The CDR3 DNA reads as TGTGCCAGCAGCCAAGCAAAGACAGTTTATGGCTACACCTTC. Amino acid sequence: CASSQAKTVYGYTF.

Here the CDR3 reads CASSIGSKSQPQHF. CDR3 sequence (DNA): TGTGCCAGTAGTATCGGGTCCAAAAGTCAGCCCCAGCATTTT. The chain carries TRBV19 and TRBJ1-5, with D hard to call. The CDR3 contains 14 residues. V was trimmed by 3 bases and J by 6 bases, leaving 12 bases between them. Germline V gene lookup returns CDR1 LNHDA and CDR2 SQIVND (reference sequence). The variable domain in full, with the rest retrieved from reference TRBV19 and TRBJ1-5, is DGGITQSPKYLFRKEGQNVTLSCEQNLNHDAMYWYRQDPGQGLRLIYYSQIVNDFQKGDIAEGYSVSREKKESFPLTVTSAQKNPTAFYLCASSIGSKSQPQHFGDGTRLSIL.

V usage is TRBV28 and J usage is TRBJ2-7; perhaps TRBD1 as D (6 bases). The CDR3 is 16 residues long. V shed 5 bases and J shed 0 bases, with 17 bases lying between them. From germline, CDR1 is MDHEN and CDR2 SYDVKM. The chain's CDR3 is CASSAPRQDPSYEQYF. In nucleotides, the CDR3 is TGTGCCAGCAGTGCGCCTCGACAGGACCCCTCCTACGAGCAGTACTTC.

The chain is built from TRBV6-5 and TRBJ1-3, with a tentative D call TRBD1 (5 bases). This CDR3 is built from 15 residues. The germline CDR1 and CDR2 sequences are MNHEY and SVGAGI. V lost 2 bases to trimming and J lost 0 bases, with 8 bases between them. CDR3 in amino acids: CASSYDSSSGNTIYF. For the CDR3, the DNA is TGTGCCAGCAGTTACGACAGTAGCTCTGGAAACACCATATATTTT.

The chain combines TRBV11-2 with TRBJ2-2, with 7 bases fitting TRBD2. V trimming: 1 base; J trimming: 7 bases; junction bases outside the gene matches: 3. The CDR3 length is 14 residues. In germline, CDR1 is SGHAT, CDR2 FQNNGV. The CDR3 here is CASSLGLARGELFF. In DNA, the CDR3 is TGTGCCAGCAGCTTAGGACTAGCTCGCGGGGAGCTGTTTTTT.

This clone came up once. J is TRBJ1-1 and V is TRBV4-2; a weak D match, TRBD1 (5 bases). Germline CDR1 LGHNA, CDR2 YNFKEQ. The V end lost 4 bases, the J end lost 1 base, and 16 bases lay between the germline ends. CDR3 length: 16 residues. The chain's CDR3 is CASSPLRRAQNTEAFF. The CDR3 DNA reads TGTGCCAGCAGCCCGCTGCGCAGGGCTCAGAACACTGAAGCTTTCTTT.

CDR3 residues: CASSYSKGATEAFF. DNA of the CDR3: TGTGCCAGCAGTTACTCGAAGGGGGCCACTGAAGCTTTCTTT. The chain uses TRBV6-5 and TRBJ1-1; 7 nucleotides line up with TRBD1. This CDR3 comprises 14 residues. Germline values: CDR1 MNHEY, CDR2 SVGAGI. The V and J ends lost 0 bases and 4 bases, in that order; junction bases with no gene match: 2.

CDR3 in DNA: TGTGCCAGCAGCTTCGGGACAGGGCGGGAGGGCTACACCTTC. Protein: CASSFGTGREGYTF. The V gene is TRBV5-5, the J gene TRBJ1-2, with TRBD1 matching over 9 bases. This CDR3 region has 14 residues. Germline loops: CDR1 SGHKS, CDR2 YYEKEE (reference sequence). Germline trimming cut 2 bases from V and 8 bases from J; bases unmatched to any gene: 7.

In its sample, this clone was seen a few times. The rearrangement joins TRBV18 to TRBJ1-1, with a weak D call TRBD1 (5 bases). Germline CDR1 is KGHSH and CDR2 is LQKENI. Deletions cut 8 bases from V and 2 bases from J, with 12 bases between. This CDR3 contains 13 residues. CDR3 residues: CASRRDGNTEAFF. The DNA for the CDR3 is TGTGCCAGCCGCAGGGATGGAAACACTGAAGCTTTCTTT.

This chain uses TRBV19 with TRBJ1-6, with TRBD1 matching 9 bases. Germline assignment: CDR1 LNHDA and CDR2 SQIVND (reference sequence). J was trimmed by 9 bases and V by 7 bases; bases with no gene match: 13. The length of the CDR3 is 16 residues. CDR3 sequence reads: CASTPGQGRYRSPLHF. Written as DNA, the CDR3 is TGTGCCAGTACACCGGGACAGGGACGTTACCGTTCACCCCTCCACTTT.

The CDR3 loop reads CASSAFDREQFF. In DNA, the CDR3 is TGTGCCAGTAGTGCCTTCGACAGGGAGCAGTTCTTC. V is TRBV19 and J is TRBJ2-1, with D possibly being TRBD1 (6 bases). V lost 5 bases, J lost 10 bases, and 12 bases lay in between. Germline V CDR1 and CDR2: LNHDA, SQIVND (reference sequence). The CDR3 has 12 residues.

This chain joins TRBV9 and TRBJ1-1; the match to TRBD1 covers 7 bases. Germline assignment: CDR1 SGDLS and CDR2 YYNGEE. Trimming cost V 7 bases and J 6 bases; bases outside gene matches: 15. CDR3 length: 15 amino acids. CDR3 in amino acids: CASFSLEGALAEAFF. CDR3 sequence (DNA): TGTGCCAGCTTCAGTCTCGAGGGGGCGTTGGCTGAAGCTTTCTTT.

The rearrangement joins TRBV19 to TRBJ1-1; weak D call: TRBD1 (6 bases). The V end was cut by 1 base, the J end by 0 bases, with 15 bases between. The CDR3 runs to 17 residues. CDR1 is LNHDA, CDR2 SQIVND, per germline (reference sequence). The CDR3 loop reads CASSIGGKQGLNTEAFF. The CDR3 DNA reads TGTGCCAGTAGTATAGGTGGAAAACAGGGCCTGAACACTGAAGCTTTCTTT.

The genes are TRBV5-6 and TRBJ2-7; 9 nucleotides match TRBD1. The CDR3 is made up of 17 amino acids. V dropped 0 bases and J dropped 3; count of bases not matched to a gene: 10. Germline values: CDR1 SGHDT, CDR2 YYEEEE. Here the CDR3 reads CASSLGYRDREFYEQYF. CDR3 sequence (DNA): TGTGCCAGCAGCTTGGGGTACCGGGACAGGGAATTCTACGAGCAGTACTTC.

This clone was seen a single time. The V call is TRBV5-1, the J call TRBJ2-1; 8 nucleotides align to TRBD2. Germline V lookup: CDR1 SGHRS, CDR2 YFSETQ. Germline trimming cut 0 bases from V and 4 bases from J; bases unmatched to any gene: 3. The CDR3 is 15 amino acids. The CDR3 DNA follows: TGCGCCAGCAGCTTGGAAGCGGGGGCTTACAATGAGCAGTTCTTC. It translates to CASSLEAGAYNEQFF. Full variable domain (rest looked up from reference TRBV5-1 and TRBJ2-1): KAGVTQTPRYLIKTRGQQVTLSCSPISGHRSVSWYQQTPGQGLQFLFEYFSETQRNKGNFPGRFSGRQFSNSRSEMNVSTLELGDSALYLCASSLEAGAYNEQFFGPGTRLTVL.

This clone was observed once. The chain carries TRBV18 and TRBJ2-6, with 8 bases fitting TRBD1. Per the germline V gene, CDR1 is KGHSH and CDR2 is LQKENI. The CDR3 covers 16 residues. V lost 4 bases and J lost 4; bases outside the gene matches: 6. Here the CDR3 reads CASSRQGATGANVLTF. The CDR3 coding sequence is TGTGCCAGCTCACGTCAGGGGGCCACCGGGGCCAACGTCCTGACTTTC.

The chain couples TRBV5-4 to TRBJ1-2; D is unclear. This CDR3 comprises 16 residues. V shed 0 bases and J shed 0 bases, with 12 bases lying between them. Per germline, CDR1 SGHNT and CDR2 YYREEE (reference sequence). For the CDR3, the DNA is TGTGCCAGCAGCTTGGCCTTGGGCAGGACTAACTATGGCTACACCTTC. Encoded protein: CASSLALGRTNYGYTF.